Listed below are T cell receptor beta chains from one sample, sequenced in a study of patients and donors after allogeneic stem cell transplantation. One entry per CDR3 protein results from TCRdb running MiXCR on the RT-PCR reads. The sample shows some 90,000 distinct CDR3 sequences, 48% of them seen only once. What was sequenced was blood, either unsorted or a sorted T cell fraction (not recorded which). Source of these receptors: a human donor who was either an allogeneic HSCT recipient or a stem cell or donor lymphocyte infusion donor (not recorded which). It is not recorded whose cells these are; they may come from a transplant donor. The CDR3 runs from the conserved cysteine through the conserved F or W.

CDR3 protein: CASSYPTGGEAFF; V gene: TRBV6-6; J gene: TRBJ1-1
CDR3 protein: CASTIQGMNTEAFF; V gene: TRBV19; J gene: TRBJ1-1
CDR3 protein: CAWSQKMGFQETQYF; V gene: TRBV30; J gene: TRBJ2-5
CDR3 protein: CATSPGGQGNTEAFF; V gene: TRBV15; J gene: TRBJ1-1
CDR3 protein: CSGGGNMNTEAFF; V gene: TRBV20-1; J gene: TRBJ1-1
CDR3 protein: CASSLPARYSNQPQHF; V gene: TRBV28; J gene: TRBJ1-5
CDR3 protein: CASSQDVGAQPQHF; V gene: TRBV4-3; J gene: TRBJ1-5
CDR3 protein: CASSQHKGQATNEKLFF; V gene: TRBV14; J gene: TRBJ1-4
CDR3 protein: CASKDRGDQPQHF; V gene: TRBV7-8; J gene: TRBJ1-5
CDR3 protein: CASSSRETTDTQYF; V gene: TRBV5-5; J gene: TRBJ2-3
CDR3 protein: CASSQELAGDTQYF; V gene: TRBV4-2; J gene: TRBJ2-3
CDR3 protein: CASSLGQGADQPQHF; V gene: TRBV28; J gene: TRBJ1-5
CDR3 protein: CASSQIPGDNNYGYTF; V gene: TRBV4-1; J gene: TRBJ1-2
CDR3 protein: CASSLALQNTEAFF; V gene: TRBV7-8; J gene: TRBJ1-1